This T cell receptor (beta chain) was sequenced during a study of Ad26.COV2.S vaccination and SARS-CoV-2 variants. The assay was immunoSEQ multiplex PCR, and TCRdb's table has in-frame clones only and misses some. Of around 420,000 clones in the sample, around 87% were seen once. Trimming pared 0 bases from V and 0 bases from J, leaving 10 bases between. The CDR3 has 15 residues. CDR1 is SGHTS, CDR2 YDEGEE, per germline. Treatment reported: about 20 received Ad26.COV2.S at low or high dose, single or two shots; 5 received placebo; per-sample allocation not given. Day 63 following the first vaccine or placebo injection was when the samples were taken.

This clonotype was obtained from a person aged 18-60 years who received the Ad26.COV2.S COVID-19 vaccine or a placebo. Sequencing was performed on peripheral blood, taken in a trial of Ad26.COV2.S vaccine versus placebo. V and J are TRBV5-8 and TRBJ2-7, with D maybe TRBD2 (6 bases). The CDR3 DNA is TGTGCCAGCAGCTTGGTTCGGGGGAGCTCCTACGAGCAGTACTTC. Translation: CASSLVRGSSYEQYF.